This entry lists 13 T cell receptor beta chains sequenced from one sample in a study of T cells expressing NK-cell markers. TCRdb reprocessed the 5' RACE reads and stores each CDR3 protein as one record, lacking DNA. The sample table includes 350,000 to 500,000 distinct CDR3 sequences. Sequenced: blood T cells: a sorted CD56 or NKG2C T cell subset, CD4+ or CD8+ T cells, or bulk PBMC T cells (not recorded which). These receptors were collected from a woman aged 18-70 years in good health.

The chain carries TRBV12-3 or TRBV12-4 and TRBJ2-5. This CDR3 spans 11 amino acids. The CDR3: CASRSHETQYF.

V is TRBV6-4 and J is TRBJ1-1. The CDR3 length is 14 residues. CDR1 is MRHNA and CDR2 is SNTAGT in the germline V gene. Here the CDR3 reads CASSDRAGMAEAFF.

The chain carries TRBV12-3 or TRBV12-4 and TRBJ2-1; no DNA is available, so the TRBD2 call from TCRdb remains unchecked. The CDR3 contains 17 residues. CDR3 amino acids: CASCSRLAGGIYNEQFF.

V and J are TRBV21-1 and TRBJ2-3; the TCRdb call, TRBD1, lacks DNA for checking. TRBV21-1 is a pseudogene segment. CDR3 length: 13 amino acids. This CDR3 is CASGGGPTDTQYF.

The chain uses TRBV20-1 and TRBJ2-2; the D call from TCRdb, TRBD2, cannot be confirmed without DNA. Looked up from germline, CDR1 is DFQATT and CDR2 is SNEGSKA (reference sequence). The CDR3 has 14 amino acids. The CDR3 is CSGLRGRGTGELFF.

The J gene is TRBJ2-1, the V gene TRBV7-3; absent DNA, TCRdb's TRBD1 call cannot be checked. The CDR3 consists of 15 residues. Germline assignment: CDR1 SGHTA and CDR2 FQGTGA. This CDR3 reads CASSHGTGGYNEQFF.

CDR3 amino acids: CASSEGVQPQHF. The chain couples TRBV12-3 or TRBV12-4 to TRBJ1-5; absent DNA, TCRdb's TRBD1 call cannot be checked. This CDR3 region has 12 residues.

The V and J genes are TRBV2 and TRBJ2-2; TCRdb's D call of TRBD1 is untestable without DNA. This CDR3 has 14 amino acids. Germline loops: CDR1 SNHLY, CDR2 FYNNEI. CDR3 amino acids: CASLAGPNTGELFF.

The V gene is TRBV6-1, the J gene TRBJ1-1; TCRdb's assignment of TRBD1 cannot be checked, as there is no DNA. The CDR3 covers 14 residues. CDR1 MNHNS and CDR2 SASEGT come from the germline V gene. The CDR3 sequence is CASRTGRKNTEAFF.

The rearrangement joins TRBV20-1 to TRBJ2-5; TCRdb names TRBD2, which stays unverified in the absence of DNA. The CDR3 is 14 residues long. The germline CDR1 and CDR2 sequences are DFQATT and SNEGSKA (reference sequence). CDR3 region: CSAHGLAGGETQYF.

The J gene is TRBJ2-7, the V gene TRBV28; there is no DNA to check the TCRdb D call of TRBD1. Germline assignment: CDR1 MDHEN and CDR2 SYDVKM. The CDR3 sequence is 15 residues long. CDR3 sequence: CASSYRGTLSYEQYF.

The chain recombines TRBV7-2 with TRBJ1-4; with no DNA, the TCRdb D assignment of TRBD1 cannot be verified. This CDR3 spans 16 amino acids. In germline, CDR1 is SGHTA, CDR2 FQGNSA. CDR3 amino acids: CASSLGGTVNNEKLFF.

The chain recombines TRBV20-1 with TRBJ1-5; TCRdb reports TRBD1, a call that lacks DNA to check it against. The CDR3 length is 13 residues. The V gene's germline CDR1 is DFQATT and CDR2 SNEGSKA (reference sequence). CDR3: CSAPQGGNQPQHF.